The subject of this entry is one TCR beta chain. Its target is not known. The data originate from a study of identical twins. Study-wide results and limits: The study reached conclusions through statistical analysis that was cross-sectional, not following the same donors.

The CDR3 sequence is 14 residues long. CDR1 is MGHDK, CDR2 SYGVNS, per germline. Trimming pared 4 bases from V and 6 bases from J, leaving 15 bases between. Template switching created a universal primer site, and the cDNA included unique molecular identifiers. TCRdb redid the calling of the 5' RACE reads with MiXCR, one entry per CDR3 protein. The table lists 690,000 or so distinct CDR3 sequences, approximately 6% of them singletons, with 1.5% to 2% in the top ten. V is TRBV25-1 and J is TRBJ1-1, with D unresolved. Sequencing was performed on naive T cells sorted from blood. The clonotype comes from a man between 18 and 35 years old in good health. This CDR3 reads CASSGARPPAEAFF. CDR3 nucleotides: TGTGCCAGCAGTGGAGCGAGGCCACCGGCTGAAGCTTTCTTT.